This T cell receptor (beta chain) was observed in a study of technical replicates of blood from several donors. The CDR3 has 16 residues. Germline lookup yields CDR1 SGHTA and CDR2 FQGNSA. Losses at the gene ends were 0 bases for V and 1 base for J; bases not matched to a gene: 2. Measured with immunoSEQ multiplex PCR; TCRdb has only the in-frame clones, and not every one. This sample has under 70,000 clones, with approximately 93% found just once. The clonotype was recovered from a human donor in good health. Some clones in this sample may be carry-over from other donors' samples. Sample: PBMCs. The rearrangement uses TRBV7-2 and TRBJ2-3, with 9 nucleotides matching TRBD2. CDR3 coding DNA: TGTGCCAGCAGCTTAGCTCGCGGGGGGGGCACAGATACGCAGTATTTT. The encoded protein is CASSLARGGGTDTQYF.